Listed below are T cell receptor beta chains from one sample, sequenced in a study of OX40 agonist ivuxolimab in advanced cancers. Using immunoSEQ multiplex PCR, the repertoire was profiled, and TCRdb retains in-frame clones only, with some absent. The sample lists around 92,000 clones; roughly 82% were seen once. This sample comprised CD4+ or CD8+ T cells sorted from blood, obtained in a trial of the OX40 agonist ivuxolimab. The origin of the receptors is an adult with an advanced solid tumor such as melanoma, head and neck, liver or kidney cancer. Each CDR3 is given with its conserved first and last residue. D genes are given only for firm matches. Clone size appears in some rows only: once, few, many, or a class for an expanded clone.

d_call clone_size j_call v_call cdr3_aa cdr3_nt
NA NA TRBJ1-2 TRBV7-2 CASSPMGGSGAFYGYTF TGTGCCAGCAGCCCAATGGGTGGATCAGGGGCGTTCTATGGCTACACCTTC
NA NA TRBJ2-3 TRBV5-6 CASSLNPGTTVGSDTQYF TGTGCCAGCAGCTTGAATCCCGGGACAACCGTGGGGTCAGATACGCAGTATTTT
TRBD1 NA TRBJ1-2 TRBV5-4 CASSPISGTENYGYTF TGTGCCAGCAGCCCCATATCCGGGACAGAGAACTATGGCTACACCTTC
NA NA TRBJ2-7 TRBV7-2 CASSLGEAGVYYEQYF TGTGCCAGCAGCTTAGGAGAGGCAGGGGTATACTACGAGCAGTACTTC
NA NA TRBJ1-6 TRBV7-9 CASSPGWEGISYNSPLHF TGTGCCAGCAGCCCTGGGTGGGAGGGAATCTCCTATAATTCACCCCTCCACTTT
NA once TRBJ1-6 TRBV11-1 CASSLARGTPLHF TGTGCCAGCAGCTTAGCCCGGGGGACACCCCTCCACTTT
NA few TRBJ1-2 TRBV5-4 CASSLPGRENYGYTF TGTGCCAGCAGCTTGCCTGGCAGGGAGAACTATGGCTACACCTTC
NA NA TRBJ1-1 TRBV7-3 CASSLNPAVATEAFF TGTGCCAGCAGCTTAAATCCCGCGGTTGCCACTGAAGCTTTCTTT
TRBD2 few TRBJ2-2 TRBV25-1 CASSGLAGAATGELFF TGTGCCAGCAGTGGATTAGCGGGGGCCGCCACCGGGGAGCTGTTTTTT
NA NA TRBJ2-7 TRBV30 CAWSVGPASSYEQYF TGTGCCTGGAGTGTAGGTCCCGCTAGCTCCTACGAGCAGTACTTC
NA once TRBJ1-2 TRBV4-3 CASSQDLAGYGYTF TGCGCCAGCAGCCAAGATCTGGCAGGTTATGGCTACACCTTC
NA NA TRBJ2-7 TRBV28 CASSPAGSGEQYF TGTGCCAGCAGTCCCGCGGGGTCGGGCGAGCAGTACTTC
TRBD1 few TRBJ1-2 TRBV6-5 CASSPTGGAGYGYTF TGTGCCAGCAGCCCTACAGGGGGCGCGGGCTATGGCTACACCTTC
NA few TRBJ1-1 TRBV7-9 CASSLLQGEAFF TGTGCCAGCAGCTTACTACAGGGAGAAGCTTTCTTT
NA NA TRBJ1-1 TRBV18 CASSNFGTTVSNTEAFF TGTGCCAGCTCTAATTTTGGCACGACTGTTTCGAACACTGAAGCTTTCTTT
NA NA TRBJ2-1 TRBV7-6 CASSRLGYGPNEQFF TGTGCCAGCAGTCGCCTGGGGTACGGGCCCAATGAGCAGTTCTTC
NA NA TRBJ2-1 TRBV6-4 CASSDSGRGGNEQFF TGTGCCAGCAGTGACTCTGGGCGAGGGGGCAATGAGCAGTTCTTC
NA NA TRBJ1-2 TRBV15 CATSRDRQAYGYTF TGTGCCACCAGCAGAGATCGACAGGCCTATGGCTACACCTTC
TRBD1 NA TRBJ1-3 TRBV7-6 CASSLAQGISGNTIYF TGTGCCAGCAGCTTAGCACAGGGGATCTCTGGAAACACCATATATTTT
NA NA TRBJ1-6 TRBV18 CASSPEGQRAGSPLHF TGTGCCAGCTCACCCGAAGGTCAGAGGGCAGGTTCACCCCTCCACTTT
NA NA TRBJ2-2 TRBV4-3 CASSQQGTGELFF TGCGCCAGCAGCCAACAGGGGACCGGGGAGCTGTTTTTT
TRBD1 NA TRBJ2-1 TRBV4-1 CASSQSLGQGKNEQFF TGCGCCAGCAGCCAATCTCTCGGACAGGGGAAAAATGAGCAGTTCTTC
NA NA TRBJ2-5 TRBV6-5 CASKSTARETQYF TGTGCCAGCAAGTCGACAGCTCGAGAGACCCAGTACTTC
NA NA TRBJ1-1 TRBV5-5 CASSGTVYTEAFF TGTGCCAGCAGCGGGACGGTGTACACTGAAGCTTTCTTT